This T cell receptor beta chain was recovered during a study of monozygotic twins with inflammatory bowel disease. The CDR3 is 15 residues long. CDR1 is MNHNS and CDR2 is SASEGT in the germline V gene. Via template switching, UMIs carrying a 6-nucleotide sample barcode were introduced. Using the 5' RACE reads, TCRdb records one entry per CDR3 protein without DNA. This sample's table reports around 380,000 distinct CDR3 sequences. This receptor was taken from a human donor with ulcerative colitis or Crohn's disease, or a healthy co-twin of an affected twin (not recorded which). Sequencing input: blood. This sequence joins TRBV6-1 and TRBJ1-2; the D gene TCRdb calls, TRBD1, cannot be checked with no DNA. CDR3 protein: CASSEAPGGHYGYTF.